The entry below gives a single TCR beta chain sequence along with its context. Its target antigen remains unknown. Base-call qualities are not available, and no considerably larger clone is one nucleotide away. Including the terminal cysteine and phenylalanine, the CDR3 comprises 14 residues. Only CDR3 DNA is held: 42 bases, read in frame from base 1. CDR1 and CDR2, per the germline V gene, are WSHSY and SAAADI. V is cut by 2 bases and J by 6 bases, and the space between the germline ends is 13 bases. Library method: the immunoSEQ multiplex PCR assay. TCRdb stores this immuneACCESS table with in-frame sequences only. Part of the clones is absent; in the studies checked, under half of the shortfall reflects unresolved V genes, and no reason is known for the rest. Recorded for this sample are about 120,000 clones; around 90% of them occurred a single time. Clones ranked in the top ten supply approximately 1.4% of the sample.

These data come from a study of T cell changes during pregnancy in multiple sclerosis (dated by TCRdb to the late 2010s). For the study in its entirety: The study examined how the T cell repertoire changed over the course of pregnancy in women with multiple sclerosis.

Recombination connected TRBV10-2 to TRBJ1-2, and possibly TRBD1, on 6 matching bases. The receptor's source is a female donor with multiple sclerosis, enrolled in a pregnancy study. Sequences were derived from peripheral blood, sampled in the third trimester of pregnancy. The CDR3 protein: CASSETQGANGYTF. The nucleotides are TGCGCCAGCAGTGAGACACAGGGCGCTAATGGCTACACCTTC.